This TCR beta chain was captured in a study of T cells in Graves' hyperthyroidism and ophthalmopathy. The study, taken as a whole, reports: In the blood, most expanded thyroid clonotypes above 0.001 appeared as well. Stable hyperthyroidism was separated from ophthalmopathy by a model based on 13 V-J features. For ophthalmopathy, model prediction preceded onset by a median about 6 months.

The TCR beta CDR3 regions underwent amplification using RNA transcripts as the source. HTBI primers drove first-round RT-PCR of the TCR CDR3. TCRdb analysed the multiplex PCR reads with MiXCR anew, one entry per CDR3 protein. Of 550,000 to 800,000 distinct CDR3 sequences in the sample, around 15% were seen once. From approximately 9.3 ml of fresh peripheral blood, PBMCs were isolated. Per germline, CDR1 MNHEY and CDR2 SVGAGI. This CDR3 is built from 13 residues. The V and J ends lost 2 bases and 4 bases respectively, with 8 bases between them. The table lists this clonotype with a few counts. The antigen remains unidentified.

The sample was blood. This clonotype was obtained from a man in his late teens or twenties with Graves' hyperthyroidism. V usage is TRBV6-5 and J usage is TRBJ1-1; D uncertain. The CDR3 protein is CASSYVVSTEAFF. DNA of the CDR3: TGTGCCAGCAGTTACGTAGTTTCCACTGAAGCTTTCTTT.